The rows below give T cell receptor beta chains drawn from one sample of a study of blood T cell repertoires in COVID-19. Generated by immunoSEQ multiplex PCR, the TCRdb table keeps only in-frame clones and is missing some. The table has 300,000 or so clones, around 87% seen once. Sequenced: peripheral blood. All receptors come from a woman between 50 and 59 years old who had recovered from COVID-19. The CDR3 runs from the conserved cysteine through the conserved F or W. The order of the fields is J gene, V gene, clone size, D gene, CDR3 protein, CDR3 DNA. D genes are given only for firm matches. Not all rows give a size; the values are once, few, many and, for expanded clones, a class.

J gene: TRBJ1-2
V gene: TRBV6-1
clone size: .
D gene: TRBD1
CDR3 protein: CASSEGTGGIGGYTF
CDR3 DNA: TGTGCCAGCAGTGAGGGGACAGGGGGGATAGGTGGCTACACCTTC

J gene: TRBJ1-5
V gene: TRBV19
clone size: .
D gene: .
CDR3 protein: CASSPTGGQPQHF
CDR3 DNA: TGTGCCAGTAGTCCTACCGGGGGTCAGCCCCAGCATTTT

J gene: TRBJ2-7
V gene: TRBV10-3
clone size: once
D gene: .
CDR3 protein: CAISEPSPVKQYF
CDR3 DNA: TGTGCCATCAGTGAGCCTTCTCCGGTGAAGCAGTACTTC

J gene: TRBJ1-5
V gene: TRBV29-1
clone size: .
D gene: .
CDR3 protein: CSVCEGVRQPQHF
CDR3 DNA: TGCAGCGTATGTGAAGGGGTTCGTCAGCCCCAGCATTTT

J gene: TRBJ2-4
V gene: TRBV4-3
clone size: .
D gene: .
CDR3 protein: CASSQEGLGGTKNIQYF
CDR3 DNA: TGCGCCAGCAGCCAAGAGGGCCTAGGGGGAACCAAAAACATTCAGTACTTC

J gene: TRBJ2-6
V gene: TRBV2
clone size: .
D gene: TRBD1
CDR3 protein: CASVGTGSRSGANVLTF
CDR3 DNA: TGTGCCAGCGTCGGGACAGGCTCCCGCTCTGGGGCCAACGTCCTGACTTTC

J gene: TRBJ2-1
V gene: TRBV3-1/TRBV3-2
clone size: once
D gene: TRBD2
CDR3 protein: CASSLTSGAYNEQFF
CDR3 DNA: TGTGCCAGCAGCTTGACTAGCGGGGCCTACAATGAGCAGTTCTTC

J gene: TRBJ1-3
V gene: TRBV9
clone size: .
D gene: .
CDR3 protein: CASSVGGGSSSGNTIYF
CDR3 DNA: TGTGCCAGCAGCGTAGGAGGGGGATCGAGCTCTGGAAACACCATATATTTT

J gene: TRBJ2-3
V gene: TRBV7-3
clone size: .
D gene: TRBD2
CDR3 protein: CASSLGREWPDTQYF
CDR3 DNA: TGTGCCAGCAGCTTGGGGCGGGAGTGGCCCGATACGCAGTATTTT

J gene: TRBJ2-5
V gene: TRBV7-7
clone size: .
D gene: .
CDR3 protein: CASSRRQVETQYF
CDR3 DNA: TGTGCCAGCAGCCGCCGACAGGTGGAGACCCAGTACTTC

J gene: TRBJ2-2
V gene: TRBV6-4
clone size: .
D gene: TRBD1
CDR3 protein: CASSGTGITGELFF
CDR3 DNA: TGTGCCAGCAGCGGGACAGGGATCACCGGGGAGCTGTTTTTT

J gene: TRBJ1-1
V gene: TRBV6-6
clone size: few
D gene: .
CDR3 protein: CASSSQGVTAFF
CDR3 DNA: TGTGCCAGCAGTTCACAGGGAGTTACGGCTTTCTTT

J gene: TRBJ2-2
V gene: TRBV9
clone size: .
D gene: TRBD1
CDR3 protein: CASSAFGTANTGELFF
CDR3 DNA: TGTGCCAGCAGCGCCTTCGGGACAGCCAACACCGGGGAGCTGTTTTTT

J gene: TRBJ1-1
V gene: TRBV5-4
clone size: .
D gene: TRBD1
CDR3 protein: CASSLGDSRAEAFF
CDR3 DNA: TGTGCCAGCAGCTTGGGGGACAGCCGCGCTGAAGCTTTCTTT

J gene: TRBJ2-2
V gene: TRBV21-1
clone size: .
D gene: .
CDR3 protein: CASSKGGTSPGNTGELFF
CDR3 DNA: TGTGCCAGCAGCAAAGGGGGGACTAGCCCGGGCAACACCGGGGAGCTGTTTTTT

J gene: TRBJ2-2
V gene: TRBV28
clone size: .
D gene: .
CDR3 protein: CASSQREGELFF
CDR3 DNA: TGTGCCAGCAGCCAACGGGAAGGGGAGCTGTTTTTT

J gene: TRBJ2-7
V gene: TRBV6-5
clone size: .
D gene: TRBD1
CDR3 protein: CASGPGDRVEQYF
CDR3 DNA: TGTGCCAGCGGGCCTGGAGACAGGGTCGAGCAGTACTTC

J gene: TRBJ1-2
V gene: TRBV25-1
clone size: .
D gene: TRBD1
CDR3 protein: CASSEWTWDRGYGYTF
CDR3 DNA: TGTGCCAGCAGTGAATGGACCTGGGACAGGGGATATGGCTACACCTTC

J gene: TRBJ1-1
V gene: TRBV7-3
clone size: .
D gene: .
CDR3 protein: CASSLTGVGTEAFF
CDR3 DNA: TGTGCCAGCAGCTTAACAGGGGTTGGCACTGAAGCTTTCTTT

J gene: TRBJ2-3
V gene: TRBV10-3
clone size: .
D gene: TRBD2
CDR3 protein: CAISATSRGTDTQYF
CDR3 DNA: TGTGCCATCAGTGCGACTAGCCGGGGCACAGATACGCAGTATTTT

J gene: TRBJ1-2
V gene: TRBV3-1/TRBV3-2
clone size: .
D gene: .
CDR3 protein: CASSQDLAPYTF
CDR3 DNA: TGTGCCAGCAGCCAAGATCTAGCACCCTACACCTTC

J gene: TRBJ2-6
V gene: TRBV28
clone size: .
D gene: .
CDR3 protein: CASRTDRSGISGANVLTF
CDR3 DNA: TGTGCCAGCAGGACCGACAGGTCCGGAATATCTGGGGCCAACGTCCTGACTTTC

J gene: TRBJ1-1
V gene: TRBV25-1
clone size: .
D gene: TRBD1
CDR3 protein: CASGQPATQAFF
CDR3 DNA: TGTGCCTCGGGACAGCCAGCAACTCAAGCTTTCTTT

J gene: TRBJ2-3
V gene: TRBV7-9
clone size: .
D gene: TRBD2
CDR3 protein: CASSLASGATDTQYF
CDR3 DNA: TGTGCCAGCAGCTTAGCTAGCGGGGCTACAGATACGCAGTATTTT

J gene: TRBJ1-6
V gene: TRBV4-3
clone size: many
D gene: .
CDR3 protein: CASSQDQRPDFNSPLHF
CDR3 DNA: TGCGCCAGCAGCCAAGATCAGCGGCCAGACTTTAATTCACCCCTCCACTTT

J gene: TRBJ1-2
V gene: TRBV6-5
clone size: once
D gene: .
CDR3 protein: CASSYSNGGDGYTF
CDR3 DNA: TGTGCCAGCAGTTACTCTAACGGGGGAGACGGCTACACCTTC

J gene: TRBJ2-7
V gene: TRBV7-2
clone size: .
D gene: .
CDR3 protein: CASSLAAQGPHEQYF
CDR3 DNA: TGTGCCAGCAGCTTAGCCGCACAGGGCCCCCACGAGCAGTACTTC

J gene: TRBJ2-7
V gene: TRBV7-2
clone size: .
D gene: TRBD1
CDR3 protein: CASSPRPGDSEQYF
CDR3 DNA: TGTGCCAGCAGCCCCCGTCCAGGGGACAGCGAGCAGTACTTC

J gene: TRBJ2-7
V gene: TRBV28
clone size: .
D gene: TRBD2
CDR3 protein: CASSRTPVAGGPYEQYF
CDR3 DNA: TGTGCCAGCAGTCGTACGCCAGTAGCGGGGGGTCCCTACGAGCAGTACTTC

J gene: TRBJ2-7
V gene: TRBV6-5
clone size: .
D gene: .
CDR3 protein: CASRTGQDSLHEQYF
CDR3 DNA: TGTGCCAGCAGGACTGGCCAGGACAGCCTCCACGAGCAGTACTTC

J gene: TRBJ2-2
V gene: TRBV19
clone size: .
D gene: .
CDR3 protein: CASSTSPGNTGELFF
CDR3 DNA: TGTGCCAGTTCTACTAGCCCAGGAAACACCGGGGAGCTGTTTTTT

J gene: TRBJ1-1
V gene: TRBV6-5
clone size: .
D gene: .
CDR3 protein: CASTGQMNTEAFF
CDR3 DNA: TGTGCCAGCACGGGACAAATGAACACTGAAGCTTTCTTT

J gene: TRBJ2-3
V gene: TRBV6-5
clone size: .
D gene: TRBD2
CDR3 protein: CASRTSGGTDTQYF
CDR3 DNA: TGTGCCAGCAGGACTAGCGGGGGCACAGATACGCAGTATTTT

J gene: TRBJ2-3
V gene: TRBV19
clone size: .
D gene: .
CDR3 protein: CASRARSTDTQYF
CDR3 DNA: TGTGCCAGTAGGGCCAGATCCACAGATACGCAGTATTTT

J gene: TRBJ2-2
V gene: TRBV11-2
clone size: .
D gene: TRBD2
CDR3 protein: CASSPRSAGGAGELFF
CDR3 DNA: TGTGCCAGCAGCCCCCGATCCGCGGGAGGGGCCGGGGAGCTGTTTTTT

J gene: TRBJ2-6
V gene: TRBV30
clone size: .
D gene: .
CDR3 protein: CAWSVRQGGGGANVLTF
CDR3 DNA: TGTGCCTGGAGTGTAAGGCAGGGGGGCGGTGGGGCCAACGTCCTGACTTTC

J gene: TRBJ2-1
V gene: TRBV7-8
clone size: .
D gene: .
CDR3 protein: CASTTRRDSLNEQFF
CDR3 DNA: TGTGCCAGCACTACTAGACGGGACTCCCTTAATGAGCAGTTCTTC

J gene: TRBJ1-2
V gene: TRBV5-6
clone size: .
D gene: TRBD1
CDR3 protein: CASSLASTGRGYTF
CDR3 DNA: TGTGCCAGCAGCTTGGCTTCGACAGGGAGGGGCTACACCTTC

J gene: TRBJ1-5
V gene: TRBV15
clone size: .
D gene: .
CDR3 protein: CATRRQGKGQPQHF
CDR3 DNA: TGTGCCACCAGGAGGCAGGGTAAGGGTCAGCCCCAGCATTTT

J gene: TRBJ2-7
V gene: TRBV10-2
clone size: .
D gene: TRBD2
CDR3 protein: CASRGLAGGEQYF
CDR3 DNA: TGCGCCAGCAGGGGACTAGCGGGGGGCGAGCAGTACTTC

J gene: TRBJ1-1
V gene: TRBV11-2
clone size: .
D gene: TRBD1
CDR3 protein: CASSSLVRGRKSEAFF
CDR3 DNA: TGTGCCAGCAGCTCGTTGGTCAGGGGGCGCAAATCAGAAGCTTTCTTT

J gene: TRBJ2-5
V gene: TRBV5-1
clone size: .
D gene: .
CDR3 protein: CASSNQVGQYF
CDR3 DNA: TGCGCCAGCAGTAATCAGGTTGGCCAGTACTTC

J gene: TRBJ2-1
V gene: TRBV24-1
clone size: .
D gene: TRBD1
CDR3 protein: CATSDLSIGTGEYNEQFF
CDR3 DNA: TGTGCCACCAGTGATTTGTCCATTGGGACAGGCGAATACAATGAGCAGTTCTTC